This T cell receptor (beta chain) was profiled in a study of T cell repertoires in cytomegalovirus infection. About the research overall: Recently identified HLA-C-restricted and well-studied HLA-B-restricted CMV epitopes were used.

On this clonotype: Its antigen is currently unknown.

TCRdb ran MiXCR on the reads and lists one entry per CDR3 protein. The data contain about 480,000 distinct CDR3 sequences, 25% to 35% of them singletons. Germline CDR1 is KGHSH and CDR2 is LQKENI. Trimming cost V 6 bases and J 12 bases; bases outside gene matches: 12. This CDR3 has 14 amino acids. The sequencing used cultured PBMCs, collected from culture after CMV antigen stimulation. The clonotype originates from a human donor in good health (CMV status not recorded). Some clones in this sample may be carry-over from other donors' samples. The V call is TRBV18, the J call TRBJ2-7; 12 bases agree with TRBD2. CDR3 residues: CASSYLAGGQDPYF. The CDR3 region has the DNA TGTGCCAGCTCCTACCTAGCGGGAGGGCAGGACCCGTACTTC.